The rows below give T cell receptor beta chains drawn from one sample of a study of blood T cells in healthy people across ages. TCRdb passed the 5' RACE reads through MiXCR, listing each CDR3 protein once. Among 800,000 to 950,000 distinct CDR3 sequences listed, roughly 29% were seen once. The sample was also reused in another study, on T cells of mothers and their children.

Sequencing was performed on blood. The receptors come from a woman aged 40 to 50 in good health. Both conserved end residues are part of each CDR3. A D gene is named only where the DNA matches it firmly. Some rows have no size entry. The others give once, few or many, or a class for an expanded clone.

d_call j_call v_call cdr3_length clone_size cdr3_nt cdr3_aa
. TRBJ2-7 TRBV7-9 15 many TGTGCCAGCAGCTCGTCGATAGACTCCCACTACGAGCAGTACTTC CASSSSIDSHYEQYF
TRBD1 TRBJ1-5 TRBV4-1 18 . TGCGCCAGCAGCCAAGCCTCAGGGGGTGGAAATAGCAATCAGCCCCAGCATTTT CASSQASGGGNSNQPQHF
. TRBJ1-5 TRBV27 16 . TGTGCCAGCAGTTTATTCCCACCTTATAGCAATCAGCCCCAGCATTTT CASSLFPPYSNQPQHF
TRBD1 TRBJ2-7 TRBV27 14 few TGTGCCAGCAGTTCCCGACAGGGGTGGGACGAGCAGTACTTC CASSSRQGWDEQYF
TRBD1 TRBJ2-7 TRBV5-1 14 few TGCGCCAGCAGCCCCCCGGACAGGGTCTCCGAGCAGTACTTC CASSPPDRVSEQYF
. TRBJ2-7 TRBV20-1 13 many TGCAGTGCTACAACAGGGTTGACCTACGAGCAGTACTTC CSATTGLTYEQYF
. TRBJ2-6 TRBV28 15 . TGTGCCAGCAGTCTGCCTGTCTCTGGGGCCAACGTCCTGACTTTC CASSLPVSGANVLTF
TRBD2 TRBJ2-1 TRBV6-4 15 . TGTACCAGCAGTGAAGGGACTAGCGGATACAATGAGCAGTTCTTC CTSSEGTSGYNEQFF
. TRBJ2-7 TRBV6-2/TRBV6-3 14 many TGTGCCAGCAGTTACGGTCGGGGAACCTACGAGCAGTACTTC CASSYGRGTYEQYF
. TRBJ1-5 TRBV12-3/TRBV12-4 15 few TGTGCCAGCAGTTTGGGGGACGGACGAAATCAGCCCCAGCATTTT CASSLGDGRNQPQHF
. TRBJ2-1 TRBV20-1 14 many TGCAGTGCTACCGGACCCTTGCTAGACAATGAGCAGTTCTTC CSATGPLLDNEQFF
. TRBJ2-7 TRBV9 16 many TGTGCCAGCAGCGTAGGCGATTGGGGCAGTACCTACGAGCAGTACTTC CASSVGDWGSTYEQYF
TRBD2 TRBJ2-3 TRBV7-2 17 few TGTGCCAGCAGCCGATCTAGCGGGGGGCGGAGCACAGATACGCAGTATTTT CASSRSSGGRSTDTQYF
. TRBJ2-7 TRBV7-2 16 . TGTGCCAGCAGCTTTGCGCTCAGCAGGGAACGTTACGGGCAGTACTTC CASSFALSRERYGQYF
. TRBJ1-3 TRBV11-2 13 . TGTGCCAGCAGCCCCCCTTGGGGAAACACCATATATTTT CASSPPWGNTIYF
TRBD1 TRBJ1-5 TRBV9 18 few TGTGCCAGCAGCGGCCAGACAGGGGTACTGGGGAGCAATCAGCCCCAGCATTTT CASSGQTGVLGSNQPQHF
. TRBJ2-5 TRBV3-1 14 . TGTGCCAGCAGCCAGGGGCCGCCCAGGGGGACCCAGTACTTC CASSQGPPRGTQYF
TRBD2 TRBJ2-7 TRBV5-6 16 many TGTGCCAGCAGCTCTTTAGCGGGGGAGTTTTCCTACGAGCAGTACTTC CASSSLAGEFSYEQYF
TRBD1 TRBJ2-7 TRBV20-1 13 few TGCAGTGCCCCCCGGGCGGGACAGGGCGAGCAGTACTTC CSAPRAGQGEQYF
TRBD1 TRBJ2-7 TRBV5-1 15 . TGCGCCAGCAGCTCGACGGACAGGGGTATTTACGAGCAGTACTTC CASSSTDRGIYEQYF
. TRBJ1-5 TRBV9 16 . . CASSVGTGTSNQPPHF
TRBD1 TRBJ1-2 TRBV7-9 15 many TGTGCCAGCAGCCCGAAGAGACAGGGGATCGGTGGCTACACCTTC CASSPKRQGIGGYTF
TRBD2 TRBJ2-7 TRBV27 15 . TGTGCCAGCAGTCCGCGGACTAGCCGGACCTACGAGCAGTACTTC CASSPRTSRTYEQYF
TRBD1 TRBJ1-6 TRBV6-6 15 few TGTGCCAGCAGACTTGGACAGGGTGGGGATTCACCCCTCCACTTT CASRLGQGGDSPLHF
. TRBJ2-6 TRBV2 15 . TGTGCCAGCAAGGGTAGTTCATCTGGGGCCAACGTCCTGACTTTC CASKGSSSGANVLTF
TRBD2 TRBJ2-4 TRBV20-1 17 few TGCAGTGCCTCAGGGGCTAGCGGGGGGACAGCCAAAAACATTCAGTACTTC CSASGASGGTAKNIQYF
. TRBJ2-5 TRBV5-1 15 few TGCGCCAGCAGCTTTGGCGGGGGCCAGGGGGAGACCCAGTACTTC CASSFGGGQGETQYF
. TRBJ2-3 TRBV20-1 12 many TGCAGTATTAAGGGGATGACAGATACGCAGTATTTT CSIKGMTDTQYF